The 26 T cell receptor beta chains below all came from one sample that was sequenced in a study of immune evolution from preneoplasia to lung adenocarcinoma. Only in-frame clones appear in the TCRdb table, and some are missing; sequencing was by immunoSEQ multiplex PCR. The sample has 5,000 to 6,000 clones, approximately 86% seen once. Sequenced: FFPE invasive lung adenocarcinoma tissue. The receptors come from a person aged 50-75 years with lung adenocarcinoma.

The CDR3 is CASSPQGAREQYF. The CDR3 DNA sequence: TGTGCCAGCTCACCCCAGGGGGCGCGTGAGCAGTACTTC. The chain links TRBV18 to TRBJ2-7, with 8 bases identical to TRBD1. V lost 3 bases and J lost 7; bases outside the gene matches: 5. The CDR3 covers 13 residues. Germline assignment: CDR1 KGHSH and CDR2 LQKENI.

V is TRBV7-2 and J is TRBJ2-2; D call uncertain. This CDR3 is built from 13 residues. CDR1 and CDR2 from the germline V gene are SGHTA and FQGNSA. Trimming stripped 7 bases from V and 6 bases from J, with 12 bases between. The CDR3 sequence: CASIGGWAGELFF. The CDR3 DNA follows: TGTGCCAGCATTGGCGGCTGGGCCGGGGAGCTGTTTTTT.

The chain couples TRBV30 to TRBJ1-5, with 7 bases fitting TRBD1. The junction had 4 bases not matched to a gene; V was cut back by 3 bases and J by 2 bases. This CDR3 has 14 amino acids. CDR1 and CDR2 (germline): GTSNPN, SVGIG (reference sequence). The CDR3 here is CAWSAGQGNQPQHF. The CDR3 DNA reads TGTGCCTGGAGCGCTGGACAGGGCAATCAGCCCCAGCATTTT.

This clone occurred once. The chain is built from TRBV15 and TRBJ2-1; TRBD2 matches 13 bases. The germline gives CDR1 LNHNV, CDR2 YYDKDF (reference sequence). The CDR3 runs 17 residues. Germline trimming cut 0 bases from V and 7 bases from J; bases unmatched to any gene: 6. The CDR3 loop is CATSRDTTSGRANEQFF. The CDR3 bases are TGTGCCACCAGCAGAGATACTACTAGCGGGAGGGCGAATGAGCAGTTCTTC.

The chain employs TRBV9 and TRBJ2-1, with 11 bases lining up with TRBD2. The CDR3 runs 15 residues. Trimming cost V 6 bases and J 3 bases; bases outside gene matches: 5. Germline CDR1 is SGDLS and CDR2 is YYNGEE. The CDR3 loop reads CASNPGLADYNEQFF. As DNA, the CDR3 is TGTGCCAGCAACCCGGGACTAGCGGACTACAATGAGCAGTTCTTC.

This chain uses TRBV18 with TRBJ2-7; tentative D call: TRBD1 (6 bases). Germline CDR1 is KGHSH and CDR2 is LQKENI. Between the trimmed V and J ends, which lost 4 bases and 2 bases, there was a span of 15 bases. The CDR3 totals 15 residues. CDR3 in amino acids: CASSLRLGTTYEQYF. CDR3 bases: TGTGCCAGCTCACTACGGTTGGGGACAACCTACGAGCAGTACTTC. Full variable domain (rest looked up from reference TRBV18 and TRBJ2-7): NAGVMQNPRHLVRRRGQEARLRCSPMKGHSHVYWYRQLPEEGLKFMVYLQKENIIDESGMPKERFSAEFPKEGPSILRIQQVVRGDSAAYFCASSLRLGTTYEQYFGPGTRLTVT.

This clone was observed once. The CDR3 nucleotides are TGTGCCAGCAGCTTAGGGAACAGGGTAAGAGGTGAGCAGTTCTTC. Protein product: CASSLGNRVRGEQFF. The genes are TRBV11-1 and TRBJ2-1; the D gene is possibly TRBD1 (6 bases). This CDR3 has 15 amino acids. The germline V gene has CDR1 SGHAT and CDR2 FQDESV (reference sequence). The ends were cut back, 1 base at V and 9 bases at J, with 16 bases in the middle.

The chain uses TRBV28 and TRBJ2-7; either TRBD1 or TRBD2 may fit D (5 bases each). The CDR3 runs 14 residues. Looked up from germline, CDR1 is MDHEN and CDR2 is SYDVKM. The V and J ends lost 5 bases and 2 bases respectively, with 13 bases between them. The CDR3 region has the DNA TGTGCCAGCAGTCGCTCGGGACGGGCCTACGAGCAGTACTTC. Translation: CASSRSGRAYEQYF.

This chain links TRBV29-1 with TRBJ1-2, with a weak D call TRBD1 (6 bases). The CDR3 loop spans 13 amino acids. Deletions cut 7 bases from V and 7 bases from J, with 19 bases between. The germline gives CDR1 SQVTM, CDR2 ANQGSEA. The CDR3 sequence: CSARVWGASGYTF. CDR3 coding DNA: TGCAGCGCAAGAGTGTGGGGGGCGAGTGGCTACACCTTC.

This chain links TRBV28 with TRBJ1-2; no firm D call. CDR1 and CDR2 from the germline V gene are MDHEN and SYDVKM. V lost 2 bases and J lost 0, with 7 bases in between. The CDR3 has 14 residues. The CDR3 loop is CASSLGSTNYGYTF. The CDR3 DNA reads as TGTGCCAGCAGTTTAGGGTCAACTAACTATGGCTACACCTTC.

The chain combines TRBV27 with TRBJ2-2; the D gene is possibly TRBD2 (6 bases). Germline V gene sequence: CDR1 MNHEY, CDR2 SMNVEV (reference sequence). The V gene lost 5 bases and the J gene lost 7 bases, with 17 bases spanning the gap. This CDR3 spans 15 amino acids. CDR3 protein: CASSLRRASDGELFF. CDR3 bases: TGTGCCAGCAGTCTACGTCGGGCTAGCGACGGGGAGCTGTTTTTT.

The rearrangement links TRBV11-2 to TRBJ1-3; D gene unclear. Germline V gene data show CDR1 as SGHAT and CDR2 as FQNNGV. Trimming pared 2 bases from V and 0 bases from J, leaving 2 bases between. CDR3 length equals 13 residues. CDR3 bases: TGTGCCAGCAGCTTATCCTCTGGAAACACCATATATTTT. Translation gives CASSLSSGNTIYF.

The V and J genes are TRBV27 and TRBJ2-6; 8 nucleotides align to TRBD1. Germline V gene sequence: CDR1 MNHEY, CDR2 SMNVEV (reference sequence). CDR3 length: 15 amino acids. V lost 8 bases to trimming and J lost 0 bases; unmatched junction nucleotides: 3. As DNA, the CDR3 is TGTGCCAGCGGGACAGGAAACTCTGGGGCCAACGTCCTGACTTTC. It codes for CASGTGNSGANVLTF.

This chain connects TRBV11-2 to TRBJ2-1, with 9 nucleotides matching TRBD2. The CDR3 spans 18 residues. Germline assignment: CDR1 SGHAT and CDR2 FQNNGV. V dropped 5 bases and J dropped 5; count of bases not matched to a gene: 16. The CDR3 region has the DNA TGTGCCAGCAGCCCCTGGGGGCGGGAGGGCCCTTTCCACAATGAGCAGTTCTTC. It codes for CASSPWGREGPFHNEQFF.

The genes are TRBV14 and TRBJ2-7, with a tentative D call TRBD1 (5 bases). Germline CDR1 and CDR2: SGHDN and FVKESK. The CDR3 spans 15 residues. V lost 0 bases, J lost 2 bases, and 11 bases lay in between. Here the CDR3 reads CASSQEVQGPYEQYF. The CDR3 region has the DNA TGTGCCAGCAGCCAAGAGGTGCAGGGTCCCTACGAGCAGTACTTC.

The chain is built from TRBV28 and TRBJ1-5; D call uncertain. V lost 5 bases to trimming and J lost 1 base, with 12 bases between them. In germline, CDR1 is MDHEN, CDR2 SYDVKM. This CDR3 comprises 15 residues. The CDR3 spells CASSLDDGSNQPQHF. Written as DNA, the CDR3 is TGTGCCAGCAGTCTAGACGACGGGAGCAATCAGCCCCAGCATTTT.

This chain joins TRBV7-9 and TRBJ2-7; 12 positions match TRBD2. This CDR3 has 16 residues. The germline CDR1 and CDR2 sequences are SEHNR and FQNEAQ (reference sequence). J was trimmed by 5 bases and V by 5 bases; bases with no gene match: 10. This CDR3 reads CASSKPRTSGKDEQYF. The CDR3 nucleotides read TGTGCCAGCAGCAAGCCACGGACTAGCGGGAAGGACGAGCAGTACTTC.

This chain links TRBV28 with TRBJ2-7, with 7 bases fitting TRBD2. The germline V gene has CDR1 MDHEN and CDR2 SYDVKM. The CDR3 is made up of 15 amino acids. V was clipped by 5 bases and J by 3 bases; unmatched bases: 10. The CDR3 DNA reads TGTGCCAGCAGTCCCCGATTCGGGAGGTTCTACGAGCAGTACTTC. Protein sequence: CASSPRFGRFYEQYF.

This clone was counted between two and nine times. The genes are TRBV6-1 and TRBJ2-2, with a possible D match to TRBD2 (5 bases). From germline, CDR1 is MNHNS and CDR2 SASEGT. CDR3 length equals 13 residues. Trimming removed 4 bases at V and 5 bases at J, with 8 bases between. CDR3 residues: CASSALATGELFF. Here the CDR3 DNA reads TGTGCCAGCAGTGCCCTAGCAACCGGGGAGCTGTTTTTT.

The V gene is TRBV29-1, the J gene TRBJ2-5; D is uncertain. The germline V gene has CDR1 SQVTM and CDR2 ANQGSEA. This CDR3 spans 13 amino acids. V was clipped by 1 base and J by 4 bases, with 10 bases between them. CDR3 protein: CSVEGGPGETQYF. Written as DNA, the CDR3 is TGCAGCGTTGAAGGGGGTCCTGGAGAGACCCAGTACTTC.

V is TRBV15 and J is TRBJ1-1, with D hard to call. The germline V gene has CDR1 LNHNV and CDR2 YYDKDF (reference sequence). This CDR3 contains 14 residues. Deletions cut 7 bases from V and 1 base from J, with 13 bases between. CDR3 in DNA: TGTGCCACCACCATGGGAGGGTCGAACACTGAAGCTTTCTTT. Its protein is CATTMGGSNTEAFF.

The sample holds one count of this clone. The rearrangement links TRBV7-9 to TRBJ2-7; TRBD1 might be the D (6 bases). CDR3 length: 15 amino acids. Trimming stripped 5 bases from V and 6 bases from J, with 20 bases between. Germline CDR1 and CDR2: SEHNR and FQNEAQ (reference sequence). The CDR3 bases are TGTGCCAGCAGCCAACCACAGGGCCAGACCGCCGAGCAGTACTTC. Protein product: CASSQPQGQTAEQYF.

The J gene is TRBJ2-7, the V gene TRBV14; D might be TRBD1 (5 bases). Germline V gene lookup returns CDR1 SGHDN and CDR2 FVKESK. The CDR3 is 15 residues long. V lost 2 bases and J lost 0, with 11 bases in between. CDR3 sequence reads: CASSQQMTASYEQYF. The CDR3 DNA reads TGTGCCAGCAGCCAACAGATGACAGCCTCCTACGAGCAGTACTTC.

The rearrangement joins TRBV30 to TRBJ1-4; D not certain. V was cut by 2 bases and J by 2 bases, with 9 bases left in between. Germline loops: CDR1 GTSNPN, CDR2 SVGIG (reference sequence). CDR3 length: 14 amino acids. The CDR3 nucleotides are TGTGCCTGGAGTCCCGGCAACACTAATGAAAAACTGTTTTTT. The encoded protein is CAWSPGNTNEKLFF.

This clone was found a few times. The rearrangement uses TRBV7-9 and TRBJ2-5, with D maybe TRBD1 (6 bases). V lost 2 bases and J 1 base, leaving 17 bases between the germline ends. This CDR3 is 17 amino acids long. Germline CDR1 and CDR2: SEHNR and FQNEAQ (reference sequence). The CDR3 loop reads CASSLPQTQGVQETQYF. The CDR3 DNA reads TGTGCCAGCAGCTTACCCCAAACACAGGGAGTCCAAGAGACCCAGTACTTC.

This clone appeared a single time. The chain joins TRBV6-5 to TRBJ2-1, with 8 nucleotides matching TRBD1. The CDR3 is 14 residues long. Germline CDR1 MNHEY, CDR2 SVGAGI. With 6 bases clipped from V and 5 bases from J, the junction kept 6 bases outside the gene matches. The CDR3 sequence is CASSPQGADNEQFF. The DNA for the CDR3 is TGTGCCAGCAGCCCGCAGGGGGCCGACAATGAGCAGTTCTTC.